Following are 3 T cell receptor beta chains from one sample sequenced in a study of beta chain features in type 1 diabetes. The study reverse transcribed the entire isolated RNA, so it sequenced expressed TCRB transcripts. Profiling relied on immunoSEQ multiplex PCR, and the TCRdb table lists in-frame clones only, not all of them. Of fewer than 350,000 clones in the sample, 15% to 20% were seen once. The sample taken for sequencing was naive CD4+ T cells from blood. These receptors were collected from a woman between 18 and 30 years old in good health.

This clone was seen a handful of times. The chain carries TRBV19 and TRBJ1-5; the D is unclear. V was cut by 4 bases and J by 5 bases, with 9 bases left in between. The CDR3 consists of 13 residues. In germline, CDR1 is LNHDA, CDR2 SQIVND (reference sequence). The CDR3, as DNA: TGTGCCAGTAGTACCCGGGAGGATCAGCCCCAGCATTTT. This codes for CASSTREDQPQHF. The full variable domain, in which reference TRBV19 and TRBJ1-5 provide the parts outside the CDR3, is DGGITQSPKYLFRKEGQNVTLSCEQNLNHDAMYWYRQDPGQGLRLIYYSQIVNDFQKGDIAEGYSVSREKKESFPLTVTSAQKNPTAFYLCASSTREDQPQHFGDGTRLSIL.

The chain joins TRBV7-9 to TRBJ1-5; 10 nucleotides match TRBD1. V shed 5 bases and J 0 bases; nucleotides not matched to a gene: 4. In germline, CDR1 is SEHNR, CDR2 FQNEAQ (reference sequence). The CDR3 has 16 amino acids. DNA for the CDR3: TGTGCCAGCAGCCTCGGGACAGGGGATAGCAATCAGCCCCAGCATTTT. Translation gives CASSLGTGDSNQPQHF.

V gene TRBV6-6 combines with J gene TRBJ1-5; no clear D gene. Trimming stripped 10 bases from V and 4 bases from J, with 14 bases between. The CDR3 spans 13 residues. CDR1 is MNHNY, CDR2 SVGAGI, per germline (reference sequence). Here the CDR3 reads CATSRVGNQPQHF. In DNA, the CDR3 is TGTGCCACATCACGGGTCGGGAATCAGCCCCAGCATTTT.